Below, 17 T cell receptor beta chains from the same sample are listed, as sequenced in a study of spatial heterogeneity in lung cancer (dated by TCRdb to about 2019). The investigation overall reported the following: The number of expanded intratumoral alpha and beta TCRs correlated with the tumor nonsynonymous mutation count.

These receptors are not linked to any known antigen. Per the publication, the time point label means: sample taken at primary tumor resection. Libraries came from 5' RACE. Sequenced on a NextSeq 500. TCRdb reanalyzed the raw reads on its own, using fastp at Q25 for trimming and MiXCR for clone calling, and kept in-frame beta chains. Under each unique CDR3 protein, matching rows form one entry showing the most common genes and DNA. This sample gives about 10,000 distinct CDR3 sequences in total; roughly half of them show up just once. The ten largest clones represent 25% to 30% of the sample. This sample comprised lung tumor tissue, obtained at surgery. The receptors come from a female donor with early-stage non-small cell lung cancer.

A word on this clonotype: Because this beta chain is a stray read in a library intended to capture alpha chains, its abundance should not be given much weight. CDR3 nucleotides: TGTGCCAGCAGTCCGCCGGACCTCGGAAACACCATATATTTT. It specifies CASSPPDLGNTIYF. The chain is built from TRBV28 and TRBJ1-3; D not certain. This CDR3 has 14 residues. The V end lost 5 bases, the J end lost 4 bases, and 12 bases lay between the germline ends. Germline CDR1 is MDHEN and CDR2 is SYDVKM. Drawing the rest from reference TRBV28 and TRBJ1-3, the complete variable domain is DVKVTQSSRYLVKRTGEKVFLECVQDMDHENMFWYRQDPGLGLRLIYFSYDVKMKEKGDIPEGYSVSREKKERFSLILESASTNQTSMYLCASSPPDLGNTIYFGEGSWLTVV.

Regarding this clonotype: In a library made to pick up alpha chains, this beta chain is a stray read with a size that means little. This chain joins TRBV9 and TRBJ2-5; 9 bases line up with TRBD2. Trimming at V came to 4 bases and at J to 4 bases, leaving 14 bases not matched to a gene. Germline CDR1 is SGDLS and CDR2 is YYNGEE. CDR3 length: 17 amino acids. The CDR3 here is CASSPRRAGGRSETQYF. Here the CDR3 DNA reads TGTGCCAGCAGCCCCCGGCGCGCGGGGGGGCGTTCAGAGACCCAGTACTTC.

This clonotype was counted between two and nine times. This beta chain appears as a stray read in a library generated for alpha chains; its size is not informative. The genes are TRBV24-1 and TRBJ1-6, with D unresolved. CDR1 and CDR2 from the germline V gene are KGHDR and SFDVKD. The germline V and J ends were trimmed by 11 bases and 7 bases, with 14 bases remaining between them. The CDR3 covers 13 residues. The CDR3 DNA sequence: TGTGCCATCAGGTGGCTCTCGAATTCACCCCTCCACTTT. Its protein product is CAIRWLSNSPLHF.

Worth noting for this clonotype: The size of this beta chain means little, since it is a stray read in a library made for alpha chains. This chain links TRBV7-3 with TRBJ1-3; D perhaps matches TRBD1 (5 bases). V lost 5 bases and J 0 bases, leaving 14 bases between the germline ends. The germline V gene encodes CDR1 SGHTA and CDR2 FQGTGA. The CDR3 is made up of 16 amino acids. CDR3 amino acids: CASSPGLGSSGNTIYF. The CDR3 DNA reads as TGTGCCAGCAGCCCAGGGCTGGGGAGCTCTGGAAACACCATATATTTT. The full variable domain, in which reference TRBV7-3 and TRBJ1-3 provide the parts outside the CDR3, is GAGVSQTPSNKVTEKGKYVELRCDPISGHTALYWYRQSLGQGPEFLIYFQGTGAADDSGLPNDRFFAVRPEGSVSTLKIQRTERGDSAVYLCASSPGLGSSGNTIYFGEGSWLTVV.

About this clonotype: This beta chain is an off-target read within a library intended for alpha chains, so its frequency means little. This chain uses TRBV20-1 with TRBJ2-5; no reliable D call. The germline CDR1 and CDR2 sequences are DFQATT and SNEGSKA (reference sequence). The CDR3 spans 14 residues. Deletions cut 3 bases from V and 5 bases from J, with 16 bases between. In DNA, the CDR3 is TGCAGTGCTAGCAAACTCGTAGCTGGGGAGACCCAGTACTTC. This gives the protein CSASKLVAGETQYF.

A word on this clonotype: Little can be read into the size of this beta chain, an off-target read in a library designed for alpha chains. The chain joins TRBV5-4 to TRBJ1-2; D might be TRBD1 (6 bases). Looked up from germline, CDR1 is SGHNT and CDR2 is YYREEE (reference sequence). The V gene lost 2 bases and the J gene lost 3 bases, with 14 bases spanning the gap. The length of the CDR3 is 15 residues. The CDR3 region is CASSFRGRGDYGYTF. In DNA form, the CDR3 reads TGTGCCAGCAGCTTCAGGGGAAGGGGTGACTATGGCTACACCTTC. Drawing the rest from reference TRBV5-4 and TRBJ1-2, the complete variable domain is ETGVTQSPTHLIKTRGQQVTLRCSSQSGHNTVSWYQQALGQGPQFIFQYYREEENGRGNFPPRFSGLQFPNYSSELNVNALELDDSALYLCASSFRGRGDYGYTFGSGTRLTVV.

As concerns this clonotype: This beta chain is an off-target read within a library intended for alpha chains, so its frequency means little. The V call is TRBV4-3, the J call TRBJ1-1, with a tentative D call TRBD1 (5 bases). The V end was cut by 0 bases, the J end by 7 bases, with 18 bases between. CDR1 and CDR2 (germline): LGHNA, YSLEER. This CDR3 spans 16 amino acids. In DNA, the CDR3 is TGCGCCAGCAGCCAAGATAGGGACGGGATGTTGGGTGAAGCTTTCTTT. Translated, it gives CASSQDRDGMLGEAFF.

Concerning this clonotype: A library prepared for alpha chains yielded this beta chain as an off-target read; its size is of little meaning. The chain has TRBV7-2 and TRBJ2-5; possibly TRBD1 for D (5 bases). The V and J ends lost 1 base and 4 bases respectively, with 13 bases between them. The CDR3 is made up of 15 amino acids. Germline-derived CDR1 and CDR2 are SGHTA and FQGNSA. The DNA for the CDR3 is TGTGCCAGCAGCTTAGTTCCTTACCAGGGAGAGACCCAGTACTTC. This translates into CASSLVPYQGETQYF. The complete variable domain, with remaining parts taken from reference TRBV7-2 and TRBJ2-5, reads GAGVSQSPSNKVTEKGKDVELRCDPISGHTALYWYRQSLGQGLEFLIYFQGNSAPDKSGLPSDRFSAERTGGSVSTLTIQRTQQEDSAVYLCASSLVPYQGETQYFGPGTRLLVL.

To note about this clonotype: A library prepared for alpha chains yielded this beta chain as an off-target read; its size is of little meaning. The DNA for the CDR3 is TGTGCCAGCAGCCAAGACCGGGACAGATCCTACAATGAGCAGTTCTTC. Amino acid sequence: CASSQDRDRSYNEQFF. The chain links TRBV4-2 to TRBJ2-1, with TRBD1 identical over 7 bases. V trimming: 0 bases; J trimming: 1 base; junction bases outside the gene matches: 3. The germline CDR1 and CDR2 sequences are LGHNA and YNFKEQ. CDR3 size: 16 residues.

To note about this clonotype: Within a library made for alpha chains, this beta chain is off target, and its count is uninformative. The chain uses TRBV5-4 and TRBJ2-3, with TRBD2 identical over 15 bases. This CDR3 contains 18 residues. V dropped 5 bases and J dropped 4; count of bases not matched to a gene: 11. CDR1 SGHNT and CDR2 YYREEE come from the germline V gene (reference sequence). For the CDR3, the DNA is TGTGCCAGCAGTCCTCCAGGACTAGCGGGGGGGCGGGCAGATACGCAGTATTTT. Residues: CASSPPGLAGGRADTQYF.

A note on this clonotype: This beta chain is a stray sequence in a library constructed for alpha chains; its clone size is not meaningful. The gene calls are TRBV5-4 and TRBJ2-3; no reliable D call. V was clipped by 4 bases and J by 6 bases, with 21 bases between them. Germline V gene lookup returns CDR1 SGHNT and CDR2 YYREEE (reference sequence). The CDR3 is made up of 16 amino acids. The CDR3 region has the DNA TGTGCCAGCAGCAAAAGTGTGATGACCCGTGCGGATACGCAGTATTTT. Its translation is CASSKSVMTRADTQYF.

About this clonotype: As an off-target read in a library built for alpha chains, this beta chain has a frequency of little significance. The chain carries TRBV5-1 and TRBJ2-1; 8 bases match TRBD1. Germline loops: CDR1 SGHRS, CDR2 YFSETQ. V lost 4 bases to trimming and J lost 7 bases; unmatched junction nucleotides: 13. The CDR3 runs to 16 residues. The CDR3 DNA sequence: TGCGCCAGCAGCCAGGGACAGGCGGGATATAGAAATGAGCAGTTCTTC. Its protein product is CASSQGQAGYRNEQFF.

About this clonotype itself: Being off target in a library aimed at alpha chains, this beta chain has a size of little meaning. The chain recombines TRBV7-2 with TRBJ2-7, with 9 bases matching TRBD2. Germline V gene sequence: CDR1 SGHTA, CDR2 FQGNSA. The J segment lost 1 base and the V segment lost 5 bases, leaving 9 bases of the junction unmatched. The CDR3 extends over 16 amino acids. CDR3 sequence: CASSPIGGGESYEQYF. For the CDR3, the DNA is TGTGCCAGCAGCCCCATCGGCGGGGGGGAATCCTACGAGCAGTACTTC.

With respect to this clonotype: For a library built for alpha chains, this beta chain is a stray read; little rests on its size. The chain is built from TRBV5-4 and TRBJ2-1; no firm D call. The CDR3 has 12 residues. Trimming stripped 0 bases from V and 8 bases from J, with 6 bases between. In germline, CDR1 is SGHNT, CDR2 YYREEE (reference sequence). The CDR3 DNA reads TGTGCCAGCAGCTTGGCGGGTTATGAGCAGTTCTTC. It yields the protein CASSLAGYEQFF.

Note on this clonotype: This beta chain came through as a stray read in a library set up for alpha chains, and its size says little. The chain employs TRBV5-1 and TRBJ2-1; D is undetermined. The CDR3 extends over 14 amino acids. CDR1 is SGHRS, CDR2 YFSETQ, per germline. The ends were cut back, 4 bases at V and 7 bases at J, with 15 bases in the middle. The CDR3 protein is CASSLRPAQNEQFF. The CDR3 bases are TGCGCCAGCAGCCTACGCCCCGCGCAGAATGAGCAGTTCTTC.

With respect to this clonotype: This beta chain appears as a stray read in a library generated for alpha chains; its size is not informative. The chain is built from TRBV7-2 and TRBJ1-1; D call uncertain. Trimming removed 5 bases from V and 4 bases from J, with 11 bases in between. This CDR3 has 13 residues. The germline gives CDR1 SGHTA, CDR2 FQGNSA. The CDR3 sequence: CASSTRPGTEAFF. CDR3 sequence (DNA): TGTGCCAGCAGCACCCGACCCGGCACTGAAGCTTTCTTT.

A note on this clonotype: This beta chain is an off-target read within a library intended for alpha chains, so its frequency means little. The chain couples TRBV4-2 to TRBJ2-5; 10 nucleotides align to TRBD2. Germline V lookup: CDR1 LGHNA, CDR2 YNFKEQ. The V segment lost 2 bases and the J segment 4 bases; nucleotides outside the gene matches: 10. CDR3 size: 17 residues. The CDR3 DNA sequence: TGTGCCAGCAGCCAATCCCCCTGGGCTAGCGGGGGAGAGACCCAGTACTTC. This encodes CASSQSPWASGGETQYF.